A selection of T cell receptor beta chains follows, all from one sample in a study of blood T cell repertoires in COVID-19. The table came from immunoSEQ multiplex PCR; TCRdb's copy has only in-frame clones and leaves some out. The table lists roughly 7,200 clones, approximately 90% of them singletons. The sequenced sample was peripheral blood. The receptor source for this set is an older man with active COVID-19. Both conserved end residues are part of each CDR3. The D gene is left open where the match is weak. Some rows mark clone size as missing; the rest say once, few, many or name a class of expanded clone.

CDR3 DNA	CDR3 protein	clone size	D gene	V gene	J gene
TGTGCCAGCAGCCGTCCCACAGGGCCACATTATGGCTACACCTTC	CASSRPTGPHYGYTF	-	-	TRBV11-2	TRBJ1-2
TGCGCCAGCAGCCAGACAGGAGGACCCTACGAGCAGTACTTC	CASSQTGGPYEQYF	few	-	TRBV5-1	TRBJ2-7
TGCGCCAGCAGCCTCCCTAGCGGGGCCAGCTCCTACAATGAGCAGTTCTTC	CASSLPSGASSYNEQFF	-	TRBD2	TRBV5-1	TRBJ2-1
TGCGCCAGCAGCTTGGATATCTCTGGGGCCAACGTCCTGACTTTC	CASSLDISGANVLTF	-	-	TRBV5-1	TRBJ2-6
TGTGCCAGCAGCCGAGGGGACAGGGGAGGCAATGAGCAGTTCTTC	CASSRGDRGGNEQFF	-	TRBD1	TRBV7-9	TRBJ2-1
TGTGCCAGCAGTGAAGCCGGGACAGGATACACTGAAGCTTTCTTT	CASSEAGTGYTEAFF	-	TRBD1	TRBV6-1	TRBJ1-1
TGTGCCAGCAGTCGCGGGGGGCGAACAGAAAATGAGCAGTTCTTC	CASSRGGRTENEQFF	-	TRBD2	TRBV11-3	TRBJ2-1
TGTGCCAGCAGTTACCTTGGGGAGCCCTACGAGCAGTACTTC	CASSYLGEPYEQYF	-	-	TRBV6-2/TRBV6-3	TRBJ2-7
TGTGCCAGCAGCTTGGCGGGGGGCTTTCGCTACGAGCAGTACTTC	CASSLAGGFRYEQYF	-	-	TRBV5-5	TRBJ2-7
TGTGCCAGCACTTGGACTAGCGGGGGCCTCTCCCACAATGAGCAGTTCTTC	CASTWTSGGLSHNEQFF	once	TRBD2	TRBV4-2	TRBJ2-1
TGTGCCAGCAGCCCCAGATCGGGCGGGTCCTACGAGCAGTACTTC	CASSPRSGGSYEQYF	-	-	TRBV9	TRBJ2-7
TGTGCCAGCAGCTCAGGGCCCAACTATGGCTACACCTTC	CASSSGPNYGYTF	-	-	TRBV5-5	TRBJ1-2
TGTGCCTGGACTCCGGGACAGGGGGGTTTCTCTGGAAACACCATATATTTT	CAWTPGQGGFSGNTIYF	-	TRBD1	TRBV30	TRBJ1-3
TGTGCCAGCAGCCTAGGGACAGTCGGGGGCTACACCTTC	CASSLGTVGGYTF	-	TRBD1	TRBV12-3/TRBV12-4	TRBJ1-2
TGCGCCAGCAGTCTTACAGGGTCTGAGACCCAGTACTTC	CASSLTGSETQYF	once	-	TRBV5-1	TRBJ2-5
TGTGCCAGCAGCCAAGATTTCACTAGCACAGATACGCAGTATTTT	CASSQDFTSTDTQYF	-	-	TRBV4-2	TRBJ2-3
TGTGCCAGCAGCTTGGAATGGGGCAGGGGTAGCACTGAAGCTTTCTTT	CASSLEWGRGSTEAFF	-	-	TRBV5-8	TRBJ1-1
TGTGCCAGCAGCTTAGCGGTGCCGGGGGTGGGCTATGGCTACACCTTC	CASSLAVPGVGYGYTF	-	-	TRBV7-2	TRBJ1-2
TGCGCCAGCAGTTCATCAGGGGCCAGCAATCAGCCCCAGCATTTT	CASSSSGASNQPQHF	-	-	TRBV23-1	TRBJ1-5